The TCR beta chain under discussion was sequenced for a study of T cell changes during pregnancy in multiple sclerosis. The V gene's germline CDR1 is ENHRY and CDR2 SYGVKD. V lost 4 bases to trimming and J lost 7 bases; unmatched junction nucleotides: 9. CDR3 length: 14 residues. The table came from immunoSEQ multiplex PCR; TCRdb's copy has only in-frame clones and leaves some out. Here the sample spans some 56,000 clones, 80% to 95% being singletons. The sequences come from peripheral blood, collected in the third trimester of pregnancy. V gene TRBV10-3 combines with J gene TRBJ1-1; 7 bases line up with TRBD1. This TCR was recovered from a female donor in good health, enrolled as a control in a pregnancy study. The CDR3 is CAISGTGREFEAFF. Here the CDR3 DNA reads TGTGCCATCAGTGGGACAGGACGGGAGTTTGAAGCTTTCTTT.